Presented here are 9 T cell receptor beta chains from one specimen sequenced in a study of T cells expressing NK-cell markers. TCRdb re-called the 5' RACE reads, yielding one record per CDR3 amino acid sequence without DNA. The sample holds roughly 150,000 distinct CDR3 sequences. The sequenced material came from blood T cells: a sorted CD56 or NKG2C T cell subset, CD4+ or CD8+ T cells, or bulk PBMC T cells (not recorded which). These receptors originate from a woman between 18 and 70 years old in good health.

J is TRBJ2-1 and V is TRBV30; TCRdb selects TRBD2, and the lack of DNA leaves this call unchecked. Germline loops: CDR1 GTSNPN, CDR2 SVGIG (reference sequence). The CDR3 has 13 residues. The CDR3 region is CAWNPGVPPEQFF.

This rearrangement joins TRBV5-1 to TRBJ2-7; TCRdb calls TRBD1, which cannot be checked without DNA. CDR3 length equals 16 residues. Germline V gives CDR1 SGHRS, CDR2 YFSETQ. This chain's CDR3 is CASSFPDRQRVYEQYF.

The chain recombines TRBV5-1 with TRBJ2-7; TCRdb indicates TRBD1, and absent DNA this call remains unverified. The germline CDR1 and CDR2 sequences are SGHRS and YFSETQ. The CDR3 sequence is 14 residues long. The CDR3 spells CASSSGTGGATEYF.

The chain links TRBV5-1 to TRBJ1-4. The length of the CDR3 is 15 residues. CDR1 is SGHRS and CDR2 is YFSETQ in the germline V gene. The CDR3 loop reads CASSFGGGRNEKLFF.

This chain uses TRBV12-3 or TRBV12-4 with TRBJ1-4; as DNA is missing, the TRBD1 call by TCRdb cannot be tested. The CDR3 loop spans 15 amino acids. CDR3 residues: CASSMLRGENEKLFF.

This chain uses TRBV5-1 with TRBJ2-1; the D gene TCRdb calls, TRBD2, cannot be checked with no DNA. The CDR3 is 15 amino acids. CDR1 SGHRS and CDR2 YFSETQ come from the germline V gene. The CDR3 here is CASSPASGVYNEQFF.

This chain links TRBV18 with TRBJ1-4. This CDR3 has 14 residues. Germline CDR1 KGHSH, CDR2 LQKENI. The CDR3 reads CASSPPGDSEKLFF.

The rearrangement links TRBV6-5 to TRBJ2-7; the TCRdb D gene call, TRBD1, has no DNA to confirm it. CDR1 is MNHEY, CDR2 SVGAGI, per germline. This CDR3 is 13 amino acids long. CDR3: CASRKQGAAEQYF.

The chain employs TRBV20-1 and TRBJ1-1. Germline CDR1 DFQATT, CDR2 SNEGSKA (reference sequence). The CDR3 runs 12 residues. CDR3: CSVRRMNTEAFF.